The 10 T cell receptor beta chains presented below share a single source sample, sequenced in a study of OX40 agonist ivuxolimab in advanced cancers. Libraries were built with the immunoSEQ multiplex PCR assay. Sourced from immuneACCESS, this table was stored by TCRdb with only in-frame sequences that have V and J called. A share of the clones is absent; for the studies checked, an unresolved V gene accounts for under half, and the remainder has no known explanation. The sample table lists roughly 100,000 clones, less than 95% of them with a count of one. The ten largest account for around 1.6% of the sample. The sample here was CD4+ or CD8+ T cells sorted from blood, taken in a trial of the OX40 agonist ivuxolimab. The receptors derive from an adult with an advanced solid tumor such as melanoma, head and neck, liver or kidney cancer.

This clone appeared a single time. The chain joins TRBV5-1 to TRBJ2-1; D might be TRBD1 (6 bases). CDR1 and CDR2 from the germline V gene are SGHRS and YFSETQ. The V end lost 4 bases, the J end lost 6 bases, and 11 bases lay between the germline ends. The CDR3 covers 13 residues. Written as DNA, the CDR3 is TGCGCCAGCAGCGTGGGACAAGTCAATGAGCAGTTCTTC. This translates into CASSVGQVNEQFF.

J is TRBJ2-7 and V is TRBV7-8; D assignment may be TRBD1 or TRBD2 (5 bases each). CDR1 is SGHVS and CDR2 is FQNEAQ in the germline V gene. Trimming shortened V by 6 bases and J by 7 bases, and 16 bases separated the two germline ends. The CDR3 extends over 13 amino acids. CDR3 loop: CASRPRWGSEQYF. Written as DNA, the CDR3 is TGTGCCAGCAGACCCCGTTGGGGGTCTGAGCAGTACTTC. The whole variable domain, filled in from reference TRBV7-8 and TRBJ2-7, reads GAGVSQSPRYKVAKRGQDVALRCDPISGHVSLFWYQQALGQGPEFLTYFQNEAQLDKSGLPSDRFFAERPEGSVSTLKIQRTQQEDSAVYLCASRPRWGSEQYFGPGTRLTVT.

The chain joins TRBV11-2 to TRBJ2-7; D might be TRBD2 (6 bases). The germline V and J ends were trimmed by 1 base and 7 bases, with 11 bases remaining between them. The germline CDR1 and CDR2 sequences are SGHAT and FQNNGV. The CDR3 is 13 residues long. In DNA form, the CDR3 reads TGTGCCAGCAGCTTAGCGGGGAGCGGGGAGCAGTACTTC. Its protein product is CASSLAGSGEQYF.

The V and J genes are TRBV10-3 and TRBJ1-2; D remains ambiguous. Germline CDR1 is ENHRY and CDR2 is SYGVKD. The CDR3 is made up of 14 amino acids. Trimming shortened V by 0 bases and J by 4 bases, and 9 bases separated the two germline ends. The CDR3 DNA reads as TGTGCCATCAGTGAGTCAACGGACCTCTATGGCTACACCTTC. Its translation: CAISESTDLYGYTF.

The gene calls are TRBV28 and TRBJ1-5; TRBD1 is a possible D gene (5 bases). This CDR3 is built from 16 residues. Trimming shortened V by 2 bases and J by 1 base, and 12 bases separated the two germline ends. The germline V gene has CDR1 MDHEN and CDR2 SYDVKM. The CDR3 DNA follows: TGTGCCAGCAGTTTACCCGACAGATTGAGCAATCAGCCCCAGCATTTT. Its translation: CASSLPDRLSNQPQHF.

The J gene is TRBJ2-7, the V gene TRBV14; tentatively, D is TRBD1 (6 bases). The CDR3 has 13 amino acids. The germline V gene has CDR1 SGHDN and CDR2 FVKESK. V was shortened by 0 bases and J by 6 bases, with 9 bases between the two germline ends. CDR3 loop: CASSQELGGEQYF. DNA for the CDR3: TGTGCCAGCAGCCAAGAACTAGGGGGCGAGCAGTACTTC.

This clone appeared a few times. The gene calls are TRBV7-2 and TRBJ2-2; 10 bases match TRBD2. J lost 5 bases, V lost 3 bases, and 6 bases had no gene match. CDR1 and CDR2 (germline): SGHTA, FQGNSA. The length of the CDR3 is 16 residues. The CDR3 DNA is TGTGCCAGCAGCTTTTTAGCGGGAGGAGGGACCGGGGAGCTGTTTTTT. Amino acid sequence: CASSFLAGGGTGELFF.

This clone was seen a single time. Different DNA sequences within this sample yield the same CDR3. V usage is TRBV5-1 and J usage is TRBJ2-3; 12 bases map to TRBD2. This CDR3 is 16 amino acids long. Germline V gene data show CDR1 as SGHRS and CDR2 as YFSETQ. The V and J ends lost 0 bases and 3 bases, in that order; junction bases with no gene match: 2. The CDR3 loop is CASSLGLAGATDTQYF. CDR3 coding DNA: TGCGCCAGCAGCTTGGGACTAGCGGGAGCAACAGATACGCAGTATTTT.

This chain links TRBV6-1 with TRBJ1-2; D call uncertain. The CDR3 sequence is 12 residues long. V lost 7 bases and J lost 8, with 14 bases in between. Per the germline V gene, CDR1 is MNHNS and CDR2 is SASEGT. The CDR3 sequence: CASIRQYVGYTF. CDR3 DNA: TGTGCCAGCATTAGGCAGTATGTCGGCTACACCTTC.

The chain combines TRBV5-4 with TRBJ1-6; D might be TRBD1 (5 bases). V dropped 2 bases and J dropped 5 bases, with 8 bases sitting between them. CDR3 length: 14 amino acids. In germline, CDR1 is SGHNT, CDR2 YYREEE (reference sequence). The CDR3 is CASSLLQDNSPLHF. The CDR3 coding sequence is TGTGCCAGCAGCTTACTACAGGATAATTCACCCCTCCACTTT.